This entry describes one TCR beta chain. Its cognate antigen has yet to be identified. It has no much larger one-base neighbor in the sample; base qualities were not kept. This specimen belongs to a study of blood T cell repertoires in COVID-19 (dated by TCRdb to about 2020). With respect to the entire study: Collaborator samples came from the United States, Italy and Spain and covered acute and convalescent phases of COVID-19. The prospective study material was composed of cDNA or gDNA derived from T cells, B-cell-depleted T cells, or PBMCs. Samples were obtained from the ongoing ImmuneRACE study (first 160 participants) and from over a thousand subjects provided by 6 global collaborators. The repertoires were released in a freely available public database intended as a resource for research on the immune response to SARS-CoV-2. The dataset comprised deeply sampled blood TCRbeta repertoires from subjects exposed to, actively infected with, or recovered from COVID-19. Where available, HLA class I and class II types were obtained from metadata supplied by the sample provider rather than from assay-based typing. Nearly every sample came with metadata listing a de-identified subject ID, COVID-19 status, age in years and sex. Results and caveats for the whole study, not just this receptor: How much clinical and demographic metadata was included differed by source and by participant, and the metadata was provided uncurated.

TCRbeta CDR3 regions were amplified from genomic DNA by means of the immunoSEQ Assay, a bias-controlled multiplex PCR. Per the authors' processing: Within the assay, amplification of reference gene primers was used to estimate how many nucleated cells each sample contained. Sequence reads were collapsed and filtered to measure the absolute abundance of every unique TCRbeta CDR3 rearrangement. For each sample, productive Simpson clonality was calculated as the square root of Simpson's diversity index across productive rearrangements. In TCRdb, the immuneACCESS table is reduced to in-frame sequences with V and J assigned. These tables do not hold every clone; where another copy was compared, an unresolved V gene accounts for under half, and the others remain unexplained. That table gives V, J and clone size, and the DNA gave D and trimming. The sample profile shows around 230,000 clones; roughly 84% of them were found once. The ten largest clones represent 2% to 2.5% of the sample.

Another Seattle source contributed samples from volunteer blood donors who had recovered from COVID-19. Each collaborating institution followed its own protocols to collect whole blood in K2EDTA tubes. For TCRbeta analysis, collaborators shipped samples in one of three forms: frozen whole blood, isolated PBMCs, or DNA extracted from either of those sample types. The sequence came from a man aged 35 to 55 who had recovered from COVID-19. Source material: peripheral blood.

The DNA sequence follows: TGTGCCAGCAGTTACTCCCTACAGGTTCAAGAGACCCAGTACTTC. This codes for CASSYSLQVQETQYF. The sequence is built from TRBV6-6 and TRBJ2-5; a tentative D call is TRBD1 (5 bases match). The CDR3, from cysteine to phenylalanine, totals 15 residues. CDR3 DNA only is kept here, 45 bases in frame from base 1. CDR1 is given as MNHNY and CDR2 as SVGAGI, both from the germline V gene (reference sequence). V is clipped by 0 bases and J by 2 bases, and the sequence between their germline boundaries is 10 bases long.